Presented here are 28 T cell receptor beta chains from one specimen sequenced in a study of breast tumors, draining lymph nodes, adjacent tissues. Samples came from axillary lymph nodes draining the breast cancer. TCRdb independently ran MiXCR on the multiplex PCR reads; one entry per CDR3 protein. The sample carries approximately 300,000 distinct CDR3 sequences, about 33% recorded once. The sequencing sample was made of axillary lymph node tissue. These receptors all stem from a female donor with breast cancer. Some clones in this sample may be carry-over from other donors' samples.

In this sample, this clonotype turned up many times. This chain links TRBV10-3 with TRBJ2-2, with TRBD1 matching over 9 bases. Trimming at V came to 3 bases and at J to 6 bases, leaving 11 bases not matched to a gene. Germline CDR1 ENHRY, CDR2 SYGVKD. The CDR3 runs to 17 residues. For the CDR3, the DNA is TGTGCCATCAGTGAATGGGGGACAGGGTGGGAAGCCGGGGAGCTGTTTTTT. It encodes CAISEWGTGWEAGELFF.

The table lists this clonotype with many counts. V and J are TRBV6-6 and TRBJ1-2; no clear D. Germline loops: CDR1 MNHNY, CDR2 SVGAGI (reference sequence). The CDR3 sequence is 15 residues long. Trimming stripped 5 bases from V and 4 bases from J, with 17 bases between. The CDR3 region is CASSRGLAEGYGYTF. The CDR3 nucleotides read TGTGCCAGCAGTCGAGGACTCGCAGAAGGCTATGGCTACACCTTC.

This clonotype was picked up many times. The chain has TRBV6-5 and TRBJ2-2; no definite D call. This CDR3 has 17 residues. Germline values: CDR1 MNHEY, CDR2 SVGAGI. V was cut by 6 bases and J by 2 bases, with 19 bases left in between. CDR3 DNA: TGTGCCAGCAGCTACCTCGGCTTCGGCGTAAACACCGGGGAGCTGTTTTTT. It codes for CASSYLGFGVNTGELFF.

In the case of this clonotype: The conserved phenylalanine or tryptophan normally closing the CDR3 is absent here, so this likely arose from a read error. This chain joins TRBV27 and TRBJ1-5; D remains unclear. The V gene lost 0 bases and the J gene lost 7 bases, with 7 bases spanning the gap. CDR1 is MNHEY, CDR2 SMNVEV, per germline (reference sequence). There are 13 residues in the CDR3. As DNA, the CDR3 is TGTGCCAGCAGTTTATCGGGTAGGCAGCCCCAGCATTCT. Protein: CASSLSGRQPQHS.

This rearrangement joins TRBV28 to TRBJ2-5; 8 bases agree with TRBD1. The CDR3 is 15 amino acids. Looked up from germline, CDR1 is MDHEN and CDR2 is SYDVKM. V shed 3 bases, J shed 4 bases, and the junction held 7 bases outside the gene matches. In DNA, the CDR3 is TGTGCCAGCAGTTTCCGCCCAGGGGGCGTAGAGACCCAGTACTTC. Translation: CASSFRPGGVETQYF.

In this sample, this clonotype turned up many times. The CDR3: CASSLGLAEGHEQFF. CDR3 coding DNA: TGTGCCAGCAGTTTAGGCCTAGCGGAGGGTCATGAGCAGTTCTTC. The V and J genes are TRBV12-3 or TRBV12-4 and TRBJ2-1, with 7 bases matching TRBD2. Trimming at V came to 1 base and at J to 8 bases, leaving 8 bases not matched to a gene. This CDR3 spans 15 amino acids.

This clonotype was recorded many times. This chain joins TRBV10-3 and TRBJ2-4, with D unclear. V was clipped by 10 bases and J by 6 bases, with 10 bases between them. The germline CDR1 and CDR2 sequences are ENHRY and SYGVKD. The CDR3 contains 11 residues. CDR3 nucleotides: TGTGCCACAGAGTGGGGAAACATTCAGTACTTC. Its translation: CATEWGNIQYF.

This clonotype has only a few counts. The rearrangement links TRBV5-4 to TRBJ1-5, with 8 bases identical to TRBD1. The V gene's germline CDR1 is SGHNT and CDR2 YYREEE (reference sequence). V gave up 4 bases and J gave up 3 bases; unmatched junction bases: 3. This CDR3 has 14 amino acids. CDR3 region: CASSRTGSNQPQHF. CDR3 DNA: TGTGCCAGCAGCCGGACAGGGTCCAATCAGCCCCAGCATTTT.

A note on this clonotype: A much bigger clone sits one base away, suggesting this may be a read error. Written as DNA, the CDR3 is TGTGCCAGCAGCTTAGATCGGCTAAGCAATGGGCAGTTCTTC. The encoded protein is CASSLDRLSNGQFF. The chain couples TRBV11-3 to TRBJ2-1; D is ambiguous. The CDR3 has 14 amino acids. Germline V gene data show CDR1 as SGHNT and CDR2 as YENEEA.

This clonotype was observed many times. V usage is TRBV12-3 or TRBV12-4 and J usage is TRBJ1-2, with D tentatively TRBD1 (5 bases). V lost 2 bases, J lost 5 bases, and 15 bases lay in between. The CDR3 length is 15 residues. CDR3 coding DNA: TGTGCCAGCAGTTTAAATCGGGGCCAGGGATATGGCTACACCTTC. Protein product: CASSLNRGQGYGYTF.

The genes are TRBV6-2 or TRBV6-3 and TRBJ2-1; TRBD2 aligns across 9 bases. Germline assignment: CDR1 MNHEY and CDR2 SVGEGT. This CDR3 has 15 residues. Trimming took 6 bases from V and 7 from J; bases not matched to a gene: 10. The DNA of the CDR3 is TGTGCCAGCAGGGTTAGCGGGAGTGGTTGGAATGAGCAGTTCTTC. The encoded protein is CASRVSGSGWNEQFF.

This clonotype has only a few counts. The V call is TRBV3-1, the J call TRBJ2-3; D not certain. The CDR3 contains 15 residues. Looked up from germline, CDR1 is LGHDT and CDR2 is YNNKEL (reference sequence). Trimming pared 1 base from V and 7 bases from J, leaving 15 bases between. DNA of the CDR3: TGTGCCAGCAGCCAAGCGCCTAACGAAGCGAATACGCAGTATTTT. Protein: CASSQAPNEANTQYF.

Comment on this clonotype: A junction end diverges from the germline sequence, so it may reflect a read error. CDR3 sequence reads: CASSDSTGGSDSPLRF. The CDR3 nucleotides are TGTGCCAGCAGTGATTCGACAGGGGGCTCGGATTCACCCCTCCGCTTT. The chain recombines TRBV6-1 with TRBJ1-6, with 10 nucleotides matching TRBD1. Germline lookup yields CDR1 MNHNS and CDR2 SASEGT. This CDR3 has 16 residues.

The gene calls are TRBV10-3 and TRBJ1-6, with D maybe TRBD1 (6 bases). The CDR3 is 14 amino acids. Trimming took 4 bases from V and 7 from J, leaving 11 bases between them. The germline V gene encodes CDR1 ENHRY and CDR2 SYGVKD. The CDR3 DNA sequence: TGTGCCATCAGTGGTGGGGGCGAGAATTCACCCCTCCACTTT. Translation: CAISGGGENSPLHF.

As concerns this clonotype: This could be a read error, since a much larger clone is one nucleotide away. The chain links TRBV5-6 to TRBJ2-1; 7 nucleotides align to TRBD2. The CDR3 is made up of 15 amino acids. Germline V gene sequence: CDR1 SGHDT, CDR2 YYEEEE. CDR3 in DNA: TGTGCCGGCAGCAGTAATAGCGGGCCATACAATGAGCAGTTCTTC. Protein: CAGSSNSGPYNEQFF.

This clonotype was recorded many times. The chain carries TRBV5-1 and TRBJ2-1; possibly TRBD1 or TRBD2 for D (6 bases each). Per the germline V gene, CDR1 is SGHRS and CDR2 is YFSETQ. Trimming pared 7 bases from V and 6 bases from J, leaving 17 bases between. This CDR3 region has 14 residues. The CDR3 bases are TGCGCCAGCGGGAAACAGGAGGGGGTCAATGAGCAGTTCTTC. Protein: CASGKQEGVNEQFF.

As concerns this clonotype: This may stem from a read error, because a much larger clone lies one nucleotide away. J is TRBJ2-5 and V is TRBV20-1, with 12 bases lining up with TRBD2. The CDR3 sequence is 16 residues long. Germline V gene sequence: CDR1 DFQATT, CDR2 SNEGSKA (reference sequence). The CDR3 bases are TGCGGTGTTCCGACCCTAGCGGGAGGGCCTCTGGAGACCCAGTACTTC. Translating it yields CGVPTLAGGPLETQYF.

The gene calls are TRBV9 and TRBJ2-1, with TRBD2 matching over 8 bases. The CDR3 runs to 16 residues. Germline CDR1 and CDR2: SGDLS and YYNGEE. V trimming: 3 bases; J trimming: 6 bases; junction bases outside the gene matches: 11. CDR3 sequence (DNA): TGTGCCAGCAGCGCGGGGGGGGGCGGGAGTGGCAATGAGCAGTTCTTC. The encoded protein is CASSAGGGGSGNEQFF. The whole variable domain, filled in from reference TRBV9 and TRBJ2-1, reads DSGVTQTPKHLITATGQRVTLRCSPRSGDLSVYWYQQSLDQGLQFLIQYYNGEERAKGNILERFSAQQFPDLHSELNLSSLELGDSALYFCASSAGGGGSGNEQFFGPGTRLTVL.

In this sample, this clonotype turned up many times. This rearrangement joins TRBV5-1 to TRBJ2-2; D gene unclear. Germline CDR1 is SGHRS and CDR2 is YFSETQ. This CDR3 is 17 amino acids long. The ends were cut back, 0 bases at V and 3 bases at J, with 15 bases in the middle. CDR3 nucleotides: TGCGCCAGCAGCTTGGCGATAGTGGGTGCGGACACCGGGGAGCTGTTTTTT. This translates into CASSLAIVGADTGELFF. The full variable domain, its missing parts supplied by reference TRBV5-1 and TRBJ2-2, is KAGVTQTPRYLIKTRGQQVTLSCSPISGHRSVSWYQQTPGQGLQFLFEYFSETQRNKGNFPGRFSGRQFSNSRSEMNVSTLELGDSALYLCASSLAIVGADTGELFFGEGSRLTVL.

This clonotype showed up many times. J is TRBJ2-2 and V is TRBV12-3 or TRBV12-4; no clear D gene. The CDR3 contains 12 residues. The V gene lost 5 bases and the J gene lost 5 bases, with 6 bases spanning the gap. CDR3: CASSRTTGELFF. The CDR3 bases are TGTGCCAGCAGTCGTACGACCGGGGAGCTGTTTTTT.

This clonotype showed up many times. The V call is TRBV11-2, the J call TRBJ2-3; TRBD2 matches 10 bases. In germline, CDR1 is SGHAT, CDR2 FQNNGV. The CDR3 covers 15 residues. J lost 3 bases, V lost 5 bases, and 5 bases had no gene match. The CDR3 nucleotides read TGTGCCAGCAGCCCCCTAGCGGGAGCGACAGATACGCAGTATTTT. Its protein product is CASSPLAGATDTQYF.

As concerns this clonotype: Since a much larger clone is just one base distant, this may be a read error. The genes are TRBV6-5 and TRBJ2-7, with 7 bases lining up with TRBD2. The CDR3 contains 13 residues. Trimming removed 5 bases from V and 3 bases from J; junction bases left unmatched: 4. Germline loops: CDR1 MNHEY, CDR2 SVGAGI. The CDR3 reads CASSRRGIYEQYF. CDR3 in DNA: TGTGCCAGCAGTCGGCGGGGGATCTACGAGCAGTACTTC.

This clonotype was observed many times. The gene calls are TRBV5-8 and TRBJ2-5, with 8 positions matching TRBD1. The CDR3 is 14 amino acids. Germline V CDR1 and CDR2: SGHTS, YDEGEE. V was clipped by 4 bases and J by 4 bases; unmatched bases: 6. The CDR3 DNA reads TGTGCCAGCAGCCCTAGGACAGGGCCAGAGACCCAGTACTTC. Protein sequence: CASSPRTGPETQYF. Based on the CDR3 plus reference TRBV5-8 and TRBJ2-5, the full variable domain is EAGVTQSPTHLIKTRGQQATLRCSPISGHTSVYWYQQALGLGLQFLLWYDEGEERNRGNFPPRFSGRQFPNYSSELNVNALELEDSALYLCASSPRTGPETQYFGPGTRLLVL.

The genes are TRBV2 and TRBJ1-1; tentatively, D is TRBD1 (5 bases). The CDR3 extends over 13 amino acids. V lost 7 bases and J 11 bases, leaving 20 bases between the germline ends. CDR1 is SNHLY, CDR2 FYNNEI, per germline. The CDR3: CASTKDRGGFAFF. CDR3 in DNA: TGTGCCAGCACGAAAGACCGGGGGGGTTTCGCTTTCTTT.

In this sample, this clonotype turned up many times. The rearrangement links TRBV5-1 to TRBJ1-2; a possible D gene is TRBD1 (6 bases). V was shortened by 4 bases and J by 5 bases, with 15 bases between the two germline ends. The CDR3 length is 14 residues. In germline, CDR1 is SGHRS, CDR2 YFSETQ. In nucleotides, the CDR3 is TGCGCCAGCAGCCTGGACGACAGGATTTATGGCTACACCTTC. Protein: CASSLDDRIYGYTF. The full variable domain, its missing parts supplied by reference TRBV5-1 and TRBJ1-2, is KAGVTQTPRYLIKTRGQQVTLSCSPISGHRSVSWYQQTPGQGLQFLFEYFSETQRNKGNFPGRFSGRQFSNSRSEMNVSTLELGDSALYLCASSLDDRIYGYTFGSGTRLTVV.

This clonotype showed up many times. V gene TRBV2 combines with J gene TRBJ2-1; D might be TRBD1 (6 bases). Germline CDR1 is SNHLY and CDR2 is FYNNEI. V was trimmed by 6 bases and J by 9 bases, leaving 12 bases between them. The CDR3 is 12 residues long. Written as DNA, the CDR3 is TGTGCCAGCAGCAGGGGAAGGGGTGAGCAGTTCTTC. As protein: CASSRGRGEQFF.

This clonotype was recorded at least ten times. This chain links TRBV5-5 with TRBJ2-7; TRBD1 is a possible D gene (5 bases). The germline gives CDR1 SGHKS, CDR2 YYEKEE (reference sequence). The CDR3 contains 14 residues. V was pared by 2 bases and J by 0 bases, with 9 bases between. In DNA form, the CDR3 reads TGTGCCAGCAGCTTCGTCAGGGACTCCTACGAGCAGTACTTC. Protein sequence: CASSFVRDSYEQYF.

This clonotype was recorded many times. The CDR3 sequence: CSASVRRPYEQYF. The CDR3 bases are TGCAGTGCTAGTGTCAGGAGACCTTACGAGCAGTACTTC. The chain employs TRBV20-1 and TRBJ2-7; D uncertain. Germline values: CDR1 DFQATT, CDR2 SNEGSKA (reference sequence). The CDR3 covers 13 residues. Trimming stripped 3 bases from V and 4 bases from J, with 13 bases between.